A selection of T cell receptor beta chains follows, all from one sample in a study of blood T cell repertoires in COVID-19. TCRdb keeps only in-frame clones here, not all; method: immunoSEQ multiplex PCR. The table has 200,000 to 250,000 clones, about 90% seen once; the top ten hold more than 10%. The sample was PBMCs or T cells enriched from blood (not recorded which). These receptors were obtained from a man aged 30 to 39 who had recovered from COVID-19. Both conserved end residues are part of each CDR3. The order of the fields is clone size, D gene, V gene, J gene, CDR3 DNA, CDR3 protein. D genes are given only for firm matches. Clone size is given for some rows only: seen once, a few or many times, or a class if the clone is expanded.

clone size: .; D gene: TRBD1; V gene: TRBV7-2; J gene: TRBJ2-2; CDR3 DNA: TGTGCCAGCAGCTTATTCGGGACAGGGAAAAACACCGGGGAGCTGTTTTTT; CDR3 protein: CASSLFGTGKNTGELFF
clone size: .; D gene: .; V gene: TRBV11-3; J gene: TRBJ2-3; CDR3 DNA: TGTGCCAGCAGCTTAGGGGGTCTGGGGGCGCCAGACGCAGATACGCAGTATTTT; CDR3 protein: CASSLGGLGAPDADTQYF
clone size: .; D gene: .; V gene: TRBV9; J gene: TRBJ1-2; CDR3 DNA: TGTGCCAGCAGCGTAGAGGGGTACGGCTACACCTTC; CDR3 protein: CASSVEGYGYTF
clone size: .; D gene: .; V gene: TRBV9; J gene: TRBJ1-1; CDR3 DNA: TGTGCCAGCAGCGGCCATACAGGGACTGAAGCTTTCTTT; CDR3 protein: CASSGHTGTEAFF
clone size: once; D gene: TRBD1; V gene: TRBV28; J gene: TRBJ1-5; CDR3 DNA: TGTGCCAGCAGTTTCCCCAGGGACAGCCTCCAGCATTTT; CDR3 protein: CASSFPRDSLQHF
clone size: .; D gene: .; V gene: TRBV5-6; J gene: TRBJ1-2; CDR3 DNA: TGTGCCAGCAGCTTGGCGGAGTTACGGGGCTACACCTTC; CDR3 protein: CASSLAELRGYTF
clone size: .; D gene: TRBD1; V gene: TRBV6-1; J gene: TRBJ1-1; CDR3 DNA: TGTGCCAGCAGTGAAGGACAGGGGGCGGTTGCTTTCTTT; CDR3 protein: CASSEGQGAVAFF
clone size: .; D gene: TRBD2; V gene: TRBV30; J gene: TRBJ2-2; CDR3 DNA: TGTGCCTGGAAGGCTAGCGGGGCCGCGGTCGCCGGGGAGCTGTTTTTT; CDR3 protein: CAWKASGAAVAGELFF
clone size: .; D gene: TRBD1; V gene: TRBV6-5; J gene: TRBJ2-1; CDR3 DNA: TGTGCCAGCCGGAGGGACAGGCAGGGCAATGAGCAGTTCTTC; CDR3 protein: CASRRDRQGNEQFF
clone size: once; D gene: TRBD1; V gene: TRBV5-1; J gene: TRBJ1-4; CDR3 DNA: TGCGCCAGCAGCTCCGGACAGGCAACTAATGAAAAACTGTTTTTT; CDR3 protein: CASSSGQATNEKLFF
clone size: .; D gene: .; V gene: TRBV21-1; J gene: TRBJ1-1; CDR3 DNA: TGTGCCAGCCTCCCCGGGACAGGGAGCACTGAAGCTTTCTTT; CDR3 protein: CASLPGTGSTEAFF
clone size: .; D gene: TRBD2; V gene: TRBV25-1; J gene: TRBJ2-1; CDR3 DNA: TGTGCCAGCAGTCCACCAAGCGGGAGGGCCTACAATGAGCAGTTCTTC; CDR3 protein: CASSPPSGRAYNEQFF
clone size: .; D gene: TRBD2; V gene: TRBV5-4; J gene: TRBJ2-5; CDR3 DNA: TGTGCCGCCTTGACGGGAGGCCAAGAGACCCAGTACTTC; CDR3 protein: CAALTGGQETQYF
clone size: .; D gene: TRBD1; V gene: TRBV25-1; J gene: TRBJ1-6; CDR3 DNA: TGTGCCAGCAGTGTCTACCTGGGACAGGGTTATAATTCACCCCTCCACTTT; CDR3 protein: CASSVYLGQGYNSPLHF
clone size: .; D gene: TRBD2; V gene: TRBV28; J gene: TRBJ2-7; CDR3 DNA: TGTGCCAGCAGTTTCGGCGGGAGTTATTTCTACGAGCAGTACTTC; CDR3 protein: CASSFGGSYFYEQYF
clone size: .; D gene: TRBD1; V gene: TRBV5-5; J gene: TRBJ1-5; CDR3 DNA: TGTGCCAGCAGCTTGGCCATAACAGGGGGGCCTCAGCCCCAGCATTTT; CDR3 protein: CASSLAITGGPQPQHF
clone size: .; D gene: TRBD1; V gene: TRBV28; J gene: TRBJ1-6; CDR3 DNA: TGTGCCAGCAGTCCAGATCTTTGGGACAGTTCACCCCTCCACTTT; CDR3 protein: CASSPDLWDSSPLHF
clone size: .; D gene: .; V gene: TRBV6-5; J gene: TRBJ1-2; CDR3 DNA: TGTGCCAGCAGGGAGTATGGCTACACCTTC; CDR3 protein: CASREYGYTF
clone size: .; D gene: .; V gene: TRBV5-1; J gene: TRBJ2-3; CDR3 DNA: TGCGCCAGCAGCCCTCGGACAGATACGCAGTATTTT; CDR3 protein: CASSPRTDTQYF
clone size: .; D gene: TRBD1; V gene: TRBV6-1; J gene: TRBJ2-7; CDR3 DNA: TGTGCCAGCAGTGAAACGTCACAGGGGTTTGTAATTATCTACGAGCAGTACTTC; CDR3 protein: CASSETSQGFVIIYEQYF
clone size: .; D gene: TRBD1; V gene: TRBV3-1/TRBV3-2; J gene: TRBJ1-2; CDR3 DNA: TGTGCCAGCAGCCACAGGGGGTTATATGGCTACACCTTC; CDR3 protein: CASSHRGLYGYTF
clone size: .; D gene: .; V gene: TRBV18; J gene: TRBJ1-4; CDR3 DNA: TGTGCCAGCTCACTAAGATCTTCAGGGGAGAATGAAAAACTGTTTTTT; CDR3 protein: CASSLRSSGENEKLFF
clone size: .; D gene: .; V gene: TRBV6-2/TRBV6-3; J gene: TRBJ1-5; CDR3 DNA: TGTGCCAGCAGCCCTCGGGACATAGGCAATCAGCCCCAGCATTTT; CDR3 protein: CASSPRDIGNQPQHF
clone size: .; D gene: TRBD1; V gene: TRBV5-6; J gene: TRBJ2-7; CDR3 DNA: TGTGCCAGCAGCTTGGGACTGACAGGGAAGTTTTGGGAGCAGTACTTC; CDR3 protein: CASSLGLTGKFWEQYF
clone size: .; D gene: TRBD2; V gene: TRBV4-1; J gene: TRBJ2-1; CDR3 DNA: TGCGCCAGCAGCCTCCTTAGCGGGGGGCGCTCCTACAATGAGCAGTTCTTC; CDR3 protein: CASSLLSGGRSYNEQFF
clone size: medium-sized; D gene: TRBD2; V gene: TRBV3-1/TRBV3-2; J gene: TRBJ2-5; CDR3 DNA: TGTGCCAGCAGCCAAGGCCCGGCGGGAGTGGCAGGAGAGACCCAGTACTTC; CDR3 protein: CASSQGPAGVAGETQYF
clone size: many; D gene: .; V gene: TRBV24-1; J gene: TRBJ2-3; CDR3 DNA: TGTGCCACCGCGGGGACCTCCCACACAGATACGCAGTATTTT; CDR3 protein: CATAGTSHTDTQYF
clone size: .; D gene: .; V gene: TRBV18; J gene: TRBJ1-1; CDR3 DNA: TGTGCCAGCTCACCCAATATCGACAGTAGCACTGAAGCTTTCTTT; CDR3 protein: CASSPNIDSSTEAFF
clone size: .; D gene: .; V gene: TRBV7-8; J gene: TRBJ1-4; CDR3 DNA: TGTGCCAGCAGCTTAAGGGGAGGGGCTAATGAAAAACTGTTTTTT; CDR3 protein: CASSLRGGANEKLFF
clone size: .; D gene: TRBD1; V gene: TRBV6-5; J gene: TRBJ1-1; CDR3 DNA: TGTGCCAGCAGTCGGGACAGGGTGGGTGACACTGAAGCTTTCTTT; CDR3 protein: CASSRDRVGDTEAFF
clone size: .; D gene: .; V gene: TRBV6-5; J gene: TRBJ1-5; CDR3 DNA: TGTGCCAGCAGCAGTACAGGGAACAATCAGCCCCAGCATTTT; CDR3 protein: CASSSTGNNQPQHF
clone size: .; D gene: .; V gene: TRBV21-1; J gene: TRBJ1-2; CDR3 DNA: TGTGCCAGCAGCAACCCCAGGGGGCACAGCTATGGCTACACCTTC; CDR3 protein: CASSNPRGHSYGYTF
clone size: .; D gene: .; V gene: TRBV10-3; J gene: TRBJ2-3; CDR3 DNA: TGTGCCGCCCGGGGAAGGATCACAGATACGCAGTATTTT; CDR3 protein: CAARGRITDTQYF
clone size: once; D gene: .; V gene: TRBV5-4; J gene: TRBJ2-5; CDR3 DNA: TGTGCCAGCAGCTTGGCTGGGGGGAAGAAAGAGTACTTC; CDR3 protein: CASSLAGGKKEYF
clone size: .; D gene: TRBD1; V gene: TRBV6-5; J gene: TRBJ1-5; CDR3 DNA: TGTGCCAGCAGTCCACAGGGGAATCAGCCCCAGCATTTT; CDR3 protein: CASSPQGNQPQHF
clone size: .; D gene: .; V gene: TRBV2; J gene: TRBJ1-5; CDR3 DNA: TGTGCCAGCACGGGGGGCAGGAGCAATCAGCCCCAGCATTTT; CDR3 protein: CASTGGRSNQPQHF
clone size: few; D gene: .; V gene: TRBV6-5; J gene: TRBJ1-2; CDR3 DNA: TGTGCCAGCCGCAAGACGCAGGGCTGGTATGGCTACACCTTC; CDR3 protein: CASRKTQGWYGYTF
clone size: few; D gene: TRBD1; V gene: TRBV30; J gene: TRBJ1-5; CDR3 DNA: TGTGCCTGGTCCGGACAGGGGGGATCCCAGCCCCAGCATTTT; CDR3 protein: CAWSGQGGSQPQHF
clone size: .; D gene: .; V gene: TRBV7-2; J gene: TRBJ1-1; CDR3 DNA: TGTGCCAGCAGCTTAGGTGGCGGGAACACTGAAGCTTTCTTT; CDR3 protein: CASSLGGGNTEAFF
clone size: few; D gene: .; V gene: TRBV4-2; J gene: TRBJ1-5; CDR3 DNA: TGTGCCAGCAGCCAAGAAGCTCGCAGGCCCAATCAGCCCCAGCATTTT; CDR3 protein: CASSQEARRPNQPQHF
clone size: .; D gene: TRBD1; V gene: TRBV5-1; J gene: TRBJ2-7; CDR3 DNA: TGCGCCAGCAGCGACCCGGGACAGAACTACGAGCAGTACTTC; CDR3 protein: CASSDPGQNYEQYF
clone size: once; D gene: .; V gene: TRBV27; J gene: TRBJ1-1; CDR3 DNA: TGTGCCAGCAGTTTATTCTTGGCCTCATACACTGAAGCTTTCTTT; CDR3 protein: CASSLFLASYTEAFF
clone size: once; D gene: .; V gene: TRBV11-1; J gene: TRBJ2-1; CDR3 DNA: TGTGCCAGCAGCTTAGCGGGAGTGAGCTACAATGAGCAGTTCTTC; CDR3 protein: CASSLAGVSYNEQFF
clone size: .; D gene: .; V gene: TRBV11-2; J gene: TRBJ1-1; CDR3 DNA: TGTGCCAGCAGCACCCCTCGGGGGAAGGGGACTGAAGCTTTCTTT; CDR3 protein: CASSTPRGKGTEAFF
clone size: .; D gene: .; V gene: TRBV2; J gene: TRBJ1-6; CDR3 DNA: TGTGCCAGCAGTGGAGGTGGGGGGGTACGTAGTTCACCCCTCCACTTT; CDR3 protein: CASSGGGGVRSSPLHF
clone size: .; D gene: .; V gene: TRBV7-8; J gene: TRBJ1-2; CDR3 DNA: TGTGCCAGCAGCTTACTCTATCGGGTAGGGTTAACCGGGACAAACTATGGCTACACCTTC; CDR3 protein: CASSLLYRVGLTGTNYGYTF
clone size: .; D gene: TRBD1; V gene: TRBV7-3; J gene: TRBJ1-2; CDR3 DNA: TGTGCCAGCAGCTTAGACAGGGAAGGGGGTGGCTACACCTTC; CDR3 protein: CASSLDREGGGYTF
clone size: .; D gene: TRBD2; V gene: TRBV30; J gene: TRBJ2-1; CDR3 DNA: TGTGCCTGGAGGGAGCCTAGCGGGAGTGTTAATGAGCAGTTCTTC; CDR3 protein: CAWREPSGSVNEQFF